The 29 T cell receptor beta chains in this list originate from one sample, sequenced in a study of cytomegalovirus exposure and HLA in healthy donors. The PCR contained 60 Vbeta and 13 Jbeta primers. Sequenced by immunoSEQ multiplex PCR; TCRdb stores in-frame clones only, minus some. This table has around 200,000 clones, approximately 90% appearing once. Sequencing was performed on PBMCs. The receptors shown here come from a woman under 30 in good health and CMV-seronegative.

The rearrangement links TRBV7-9 to TRBJ1-2, with TRBD1 as a possible D gene (6 bases). Germline V CDR1 and CDR2: SEHNR, FQNEAQ (reference sequence). The CDR3 loop spans 18 amino acids. V gave up 6 bases and J gave up 4 bases, with 27 bases separating them. CDR3 bases: TGTGCCAGCAGTACCAACTGGGCTGGACAGATCTCTATCTATGGCTACACCTTC. Its translation: CASSTNWAGQISIYGYTF.

The chain joins TRBV7-2 to TRBJ2-7; a possible D gene is TRBD1 (6 bases). Trimming pared 5 bases from V and 0 bases from J, leaving 14 bases between. Germline CDR1 and CDR2: SGHTA and FQGNSA. This CDR3 comprises 15 residues. Here the CDR3 reads CASSADRLTSYEQYF. The CDR3 bases are TGTGCCAGCAGCGCCGACAGGCTGACCTCCTACGAGCAGTACTTC. The variable domain in full, completed from reference TRBV7-2 and TRBJ2-7, reads GAGVSQSPSNKVTEKGKDVELRCDPISGHTALYWYRQSLGQGLEFLIYFQGNSAPDKSGLPSDRFSAERTGGSVSTLTIQRTQQEDSAVYLCASSADRLTSYEQYFGPGTRLTVT.

This clone was observed once. The V call is TRBV10-2, the J call TRBJ2-7, with 8 bases that match TRBD2. The CDR3 sequence is 16 residues long. CDR1 and CDR2 (germline): WSHSY, SAAADI. With V trimmed by 0 bases and J by 7 bases, 11 bases remained unmatched. CDR3 nucleotide sequence: TGCGCCAGCAGTGAGTCGACTCCGGGAGGGGCGAAGGAGCAGTACTTC. This encodes CASSESTPGGAKEQYF.

The chain combines TRBV4-2 with TRBJ2-2; TRBD2 agrees at 9 bases. J gave up 5 bases and V 1 base, and 8 bases lay outside the gene matches. The CDR3 contains 17 residues. Germline loops: CDR1 LGHNA, CDR2 YNFKEQ. As DNA, the CDR3 is TGTGCCAGCAGCCAAGCGATATGGCGGGGGGGGACCGGGGAGCTGTTTTTT. As protein: CASSQAIWRGGTGELFF.

This clone was seen only a few times. This chain links TRBV6-4 with TRBJ1-2; D uncertain. Germline values: CDR1 MRHNA, CDR2 SNTAGT. CDR3 length: 14 amino acids. Between the trimmed V and J ends, which lost 6 bases and 3 bases, there was a span of 14 bases. CDR3 DNA: TGTGCCAGCAGCGAGCACAGTGAGCACTATGGCTACACCTTC. This sequence encodes CASSEHSEHYGYTF.

The V and J genes are TRBV5-4 and TRBJ2-1, with 12 bases aligning to TRBD2. Germline lookup yields CDR1 SGHNT and CDR2 YYREEE (reference sequence). This CDR3 is 16 amino acids long. J was trimmed by 6 bases and V by 5 bases; bases with no gene match: 9. The CDR3 DNA reads as TGTGCCAGCAGTCCATCTACTAGCGGGAGGAGCAATGAGCAGTTCTTC. Translation gives CASSPSTSGRSNEQFF.

J is TRBJ2-7 and V is TRBV7-2; 7 bases fit TRBD2. Trimming cost V 5 bases and J 5 bases; bases outside gene matches: 12. The CDR3 extends over 15 amino acids. Germline-derived CDR1 and CDR2 are SGHTA and FQGNSA. In DNA, the CDR3 is TGTGCCAGCAGCCCGCTAGGGAGCGGGATCCACGAGCAGTACTTC. This gives the protein CASSPLGSGIHEQYF. Combining the CDR3 with reference TRBV7-2 and TRBJ2-7 gives the whole variable domain GAGVSQSPSNKVTEKGKDVELRCDPISGHTALYWYRQSLGQGLEFLIYFQGNSAPDKSGLPSDRFSAERTGGSVSTLTIQRTQQEDSAVYLCASSPLGSGIHEQYFGPGTRLTVT.

This clone was found a few times. The rearrangement joins TRBV4-1 to TRBJ2-5; the match to TRBD2 covers 11 bases. The J segment lost 2 bases and the V segment lost 1 base, leaving 6 bases of the junction unmatched. CDR1 is MGHRA and CDR2 is YSYEKL in the germline V gene. The CDR3 spans 17 residues. CDR3 sequence: CASSQGSTSGAQETQYF. As DNA, the CDR3 is TGCGCCAGCAGCCAAGGGTCGACTAGCGGGGCGCAAGAGACCCAGTACTTC.

The rearrangement joins TRBV11-2 to TRBJ2-5; no clear D gene. Deletions cut 5 bases from V and 6 bases from J, with 7 bases between. Germline V CDR1 and CDR2: SGHAT, FQNNGV. The CDR3 sequence is 11 residues long. Here the CDR3 reads CASSRVKTQYF. The DNA of the CDR3 is TGTGCCAGCAGCCGAGTGAAGACCCAGTACTTC.

This chain uses TRBV9 with TRBJ1-6, with D possibly being TRBD1 (5 bases). The CDR3 has 14 amino acids. The germline V gene has CDR1 SGDLS and CDR2 YYNGEE. Trimming took off 0 bases at V and 7 bases at J, with 8 bases between the two ends. The CDR3 loop reads CASSVEQENSPLHF. The DNA of the CDR3 is TGTGCCAGCAGCGTAGAACAGGAAAATTCACCCCTCCACTTT.

This chain uses TRBV27 with TRBJ2-2; 10 bases map to TRBD2. The CDR3 has 16 residues. Unmatched junction bases numbered 5, after V lost 2 bases and J lost 5 bases. Germline CDR1 MNHEY, CDR2 SMNVEV (reference sequence). Here the CDR3 reads CASSLEAGGPTGELFF. DNA of the CDR3: TGTGCCAGCAGTTTAGAAGCGGGGGGGCCAACCGGGGAGCTGTTTTTT.

This clone was observed a single time. J is TRBJ2-1 and V is TRBV27, with D perhaps matching TRBD2 (5 bases). Germline CDR1 and CDR2: MNHEY and SMNVEV (reference sequence). V lost 7 bases to trimming and J lost 2 bases, with 15 bases between them. The CDR3 is 15 residues long. In DNA, the CDR3 is TGTGCCAGCACTTCCAGCGGATCCACCTACAATGAGCAGTTCTTC. This translates into CASTSSGSTYNEQFF.

The chain uses TRBV4-2 and TRBJ2-2; D not certain. In germline, CDR1 is LGHNA, CDR2 YNFKEQ. The CDR3 loop spans 17 amino acids. V was pared by 5 bases and J by 4 bases, with 20 bases between. The CDR3 bases are TGTGCCAGCAGCGAAGGGAACACTATCGTAACCACCGGGGAGCTGTTTTTT. It specifies CASSEGNTIVTTGELFF.

The chain employs TRBV7-9 and TRBJ2-5, with a tentative D call TRBD1 (6 bases). Germline CDR1 and CDR2: SEHNR and FQNEAQ (reference sequence). V was cut by 4 bases and J by 5 bases, with 17 bases left in between. This CDR3 is built from 15 residues. CDR3 in DNA: TGTGCCAGCAGCTCTGGCCTCAGGGGTTCGGAGACCCAGTACTTC. Translated, it gives CASSSGLRGSETQYF.

V gene TRBV7-9 combines with J gene TRBJ1-6; D unclear. Germline lookup yields CDR1 SEHNR and CDR2 FQNEAQ (reference sequence). This CDR3 is built from 13 residues. V lost 0 bases and J lost 8, with 5 bases in between. The CDR3 DNA reads as TGTGCCAGCAGCTTAGCGCCGGATTCACCCCTCCACTTT. Its translation: CASSLAPDSPLHF.

The DNA for the CDR3 is TGTGCCAGCAGTTTATCGAGGGACAGGGCCCACGAGCAGTACTTC. This encodes CASSLSRDRAHEQYF. The rearrangement uses TRBV27 and TRBJ2-7; 9 bases match TRBD1. V was clipped by 0 bases and J by 5 bases; unmatched bases: 5. This CDR3 region has 15 residues. Germline values: CDR1 MNHEY, CDR2 SMNVEV (reference sequence).

This clone has only one observation. The CDR3 loop reads CASSVSGTLNTGELFF. The CDR3 bases are TGTGCCAGCAGTGTAAGCGGGACCCTGAACACCGGGGAGCTGTTTTTT. V gene TRBV11-2 combines with J gene TRBJ2-2; TRBD2 matches 7 bases. CDR1 SGHAT and CDR2 FQNNGV come from the germline V gene. The CDR3 contains 16 residues. Trimming cost V 6 bases and J 1 base; bases outside gene matches: 8.

This chain links TRBV7-2 with TRBJ2-7, with TRBD1 matching over 7 bases. The CDR3 length is 13 residues. Trimming removed 6 bases from V and 2 bases from J; junction bases left unmatched: 4. Germline V gene lookup returns CDR1 SGHTA and CDR2 FQGNSA. The CDR3 bases are TGTGCCAGCAGGACAGGGCCGACCTACGAGCAGTACTTC. It specifies CASRTGPTYEQYF.

The chain is built from TRBV27 and TRBJ1-1; the match to TRBD1 covers 11 bases. CDR1 and CDR2 (germline): MNHEY, SMNVEV (reference sequence). J was trimmed by 4 bases and V by 7 bases; bases with no gene match: 5. The CDR3 contains 14 residues. In DNA, the CDR3 is TGTGCCAGCAATGCCGGGACAGGGGGCACTGAAGCTTTCTTT. Residues: CASNAGTGGTEAFF.

The chain recombines TRBV7-6 with TRBJ2-5, with 10 positions matching TRBD2. There are 15 residues in the CDR3. V trimming: 3 bases; J trimming: 5 bases; junction bases outside the gene matches: 6. Germline CDR1 reads SGHVS; CDR2 reads FNYEAQ. The CDR3 region is CASSFLEREGETQYF. The CDR3 bases are TGTGCCAGCAGCTTCCTTGAGCGGGAGGGGGAGACCCAGTACTTC.

The chain is built from TRBV14 and TRBJ1-5; 7 bases agree with TRBD1. Trimming removed 5 bases from V and 3 bases from J; junction bases left unmatched: 4. The germline gives CDR1 SGHDN, CDR2 FVKESK. CDR3 length equals 14 residues. CDR3 DNA: TGTGCCAGCAGCGCGGACAGGATCAATCAGCCCCAGCATTTT. This codes for CASSADRINQPQHF.

Comment on this clone: This specimen includes other DNA sequences encoding the same CDR3. The rearrangement uses TRBV5-1 and TRBJ2-7, with 9 bases that match TRBD2. The CDR3 consists of 14 residues. Trimming at V came to 2 bases and at J to 4 bases, leaving 4 bases not matched to a gene. Looked up from germline, CDR1 is SGHRS and CDR2 is YFSETQ. Written as DNA, the CDR3 is TGCGCCAGCAGCTTAGCGGGGGGAACATACGAGCAGTACTTC. The encoded protein is CASSLAGGTYEQYF.

The chain combines TRBV6-6 with TRBJ2-3; D not certain. CDR3 length: 16 residues. The germline V and J ends were trimmed by 0 bases and 2 bases, with 12 bases remaining between them. Germline CDR1 MNHNY, CDR2 SVGAGI (reference sequence). CDR3 sequence reads: CASSYSRLSATDTQYF. In DNA form, the CDR3 reads TGTGCCAGCAGTTACTCGAGGCTATCGGCCACAGATACGCAGTATTTT.

The chain couples TRBV2 to TRBJ1-6; the match to TRBD1 covers 9 bases. V was pared by 6 bases and J by 9 bases, with 9 bases of the junction left unmatched. CDR3 length equals 15 residues. The germline V gene has CDR1 SNHLY and CDR2 FYNNEI. CDR3 coding DNA: TGTGCCAGCAGAGTGGCGGGACAGGGATCTTCACCCCTCCACTTT. It translates to CASRVAGQGSSPLHF.

J is TRBJ1-2 and V is TRBV29-1, with unresolved D. Trimming shortened V by 5 bases and J by 2 bases, and 9 bases separated the two germline ends. This CDR3 contains 12 residues. The germline gives CDR1 SQVTM, CDR2 ANQGSEA. CDR3 DNA sequence: TGCAGCGTTCGAGACTCGAACTATGGCTACACCTTC. It codes for CSVRDSNYGYTF.

V usage is TRBV29-1 and J usage is TRBJ1-1; D may be TRBD1 (5 bases). The germline V gene has CDR1 SQVTM and CDR2 ANQGSEA. The V end lost 6 bases, the J end lost 2 bases, and 13 bases lay between the germline ends. This CDR3 has 13 residues. For the CDR3, the DNA is TGCAGCGTGGGGCCACGGCTCAACACTGAAGCTTTCTTT. Translating it yields CSVGPRLNTEAFF.

The chain is built from TRBV5-1 and TRBJ2-7; no firm D call. Germline-derived CDR1 and CDR2 are SGHRS and YFSETQ. With 2 bases removed from V and 3 bases from J, the gap between germline ends came to 9 bases. The CDR3 sequence is 13 residues long. CDR3 amino acids: CASSFSGNYEQYF. In DNA form, the CDR3 reads TGCGCCAGCAGCTTCTCAGGAAACTACGAGCAGTACTTC.

The chain is built from TRBV27 and TRBJ2-1, with 10 bases lining up with TRBD1. The CDR3 is 15 amino acids. V lost 8 bases and J lost 1; bases outside the gene matches: 5. Germline V gene sequence: CDR1 MNHEY, CDR2 SMNVEV (reference sequence). CDR3 protein: CASGTGVRSYNEQFF. DNA for the CDR3: TGTGCCAGCGGGACAGGGGTTCGGTCCTACAATGAGCAGTTCTTC.

J is TRBJ1-4 and V is TRBV5-4; TRBD1 agrees at 10 bases. Germline CDR1 is SGHNT and CDR2 is YYREEE (reference sequence). Trimming at V came to 4 bases and at J to 0 bases, leaving 12 bases not matched to a gene. The CDR3 contains 19 residues. CDR3 in amino acids: CASSQAGTGVSPTNEKLFF. The CDR3 coding sequence is TGTGCCAGCAGCCAAGCCGGGACAGGGGTTAGTCCAACTAATGAAAAACTGTTTTTT.